This paragraph covers one T cell receptor beta chain sequence. The antigen remains unidentified. The data originate from a study of shared clonotypes between healthy human individuals. Sequencing was at deep level. Sequencing was performed with immunoSEQ multiplex PCR; in TCRdb, only in-frame clones are kept and a portion is missing. The table includes some 300,000 clones, around 70% detected once. Findings and caveats of the study: Naive subsets typically showed greater estimated richness than memory subsets.

Germline-derived CDR1 and CDR2 are SGHTA and FQGNSA. The CDR3 has 16 residues. The germline V and J ends were trimmed by 1 base and 0 bases, with 10 bases remaining between them. The source of this sequence is a man aged 25-45 years in good health. The chain employs TRBV7-2 and TRBJ2-4, with D perhaps given as TRBD1 or TRBD2 (5 bases each). The sequenced sample was memory CD4+ T cells sorted from blood. Subset reported: CD45RA-negative fraction. CDR3: CASSLGGTGAKNIQYF. CDR3 DNA: TGTGCCAGCAGCTTAGGTGGGACGGGAGCCAAAAACATTCAGTACTTC. The full variable domain, its missing parts supplied by reference TRBV7-2 and TRBJ2-4, is GAGVSQSPSNKVTEKGKDVELRCDPISGHTALYWYRQSLGQGLEFLIYFQGNSAPDKSGLPSDRFSAERTGGSVSTLTIQRTQQEDSAVYLCASSLGGTGAKNIQYFGAGTRLSVL.